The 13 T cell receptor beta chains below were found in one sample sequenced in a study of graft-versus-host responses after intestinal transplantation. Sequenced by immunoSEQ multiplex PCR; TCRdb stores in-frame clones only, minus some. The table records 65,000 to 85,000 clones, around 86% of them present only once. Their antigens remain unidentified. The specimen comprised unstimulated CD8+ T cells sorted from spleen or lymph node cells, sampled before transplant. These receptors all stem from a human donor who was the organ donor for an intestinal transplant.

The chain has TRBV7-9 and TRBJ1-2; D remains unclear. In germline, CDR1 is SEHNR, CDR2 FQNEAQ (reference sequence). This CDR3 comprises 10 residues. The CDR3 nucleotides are TGTGCGTTGGACCCTCTTGGCTACACCTTC. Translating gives CALDPLGYTF.

The CDR3 DNA is TGCGCCAGCAGCCAAGATTGGGGGGCAGATACGCAGTATTTT. The encoded protein is CASSQDWGADTQYF. The chain employs TRBV4-1 and TRBJ2-3; tentatively, D is TRBD2 (6 bases). V lost 0 bases, J lost 4 bases, and 8 bases lay in between. The CDR3 is 14 residues long. CDR1 is MGHRA, CDR2 YSYEKL, per germline.

The CDR3 region has the DNA TGTGCCAGCGGACCGTACTCCTACAATGAGCAGTTCTTC. Translated: CASGPYSYNEQFF. The chain links TRBV27 to TRBJ2-1; D is unresolved. Trimming took 8 bases from V and 0 from J, leaving 8 bases between them. The germline gives CDR1 MNHEY, CDR2 SMNVEV (reference sequence). The CDR3 length is 13 residues.

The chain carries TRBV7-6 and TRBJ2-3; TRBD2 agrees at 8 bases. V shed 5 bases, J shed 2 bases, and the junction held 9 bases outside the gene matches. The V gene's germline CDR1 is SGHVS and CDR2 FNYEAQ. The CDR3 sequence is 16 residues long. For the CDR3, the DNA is TGTGCCAGCAGCCCACTTACTAGCGGACCCACAGATACGCAGTATTTT. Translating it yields CASSPLTSGPTDTQYF.

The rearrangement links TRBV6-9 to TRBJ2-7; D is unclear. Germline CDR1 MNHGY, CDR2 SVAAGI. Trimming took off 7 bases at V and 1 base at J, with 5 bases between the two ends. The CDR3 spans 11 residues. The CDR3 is CASTFSYEQYF. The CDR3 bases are TGTGCCAGCACCTTTTCCTACGAGCAGTACTTC.

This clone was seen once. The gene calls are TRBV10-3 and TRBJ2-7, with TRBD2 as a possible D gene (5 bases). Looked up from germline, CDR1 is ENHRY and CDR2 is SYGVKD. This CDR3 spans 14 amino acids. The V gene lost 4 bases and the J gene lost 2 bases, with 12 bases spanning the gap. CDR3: CAISGGGSAYEQYF. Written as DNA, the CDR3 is TGTGCCATCAGTGGAGGAGGCTCGGCCTACGAGCAGTACTTC.

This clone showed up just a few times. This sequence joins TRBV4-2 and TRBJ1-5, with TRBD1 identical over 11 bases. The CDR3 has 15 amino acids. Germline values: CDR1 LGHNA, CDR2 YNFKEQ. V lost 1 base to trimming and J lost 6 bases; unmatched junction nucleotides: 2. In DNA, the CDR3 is TGTGCCAGCAGCCAAGGGACAGGGGGCGTTCAGCCCCAGCATTTT. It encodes CASSQGTGGVQPQHF.

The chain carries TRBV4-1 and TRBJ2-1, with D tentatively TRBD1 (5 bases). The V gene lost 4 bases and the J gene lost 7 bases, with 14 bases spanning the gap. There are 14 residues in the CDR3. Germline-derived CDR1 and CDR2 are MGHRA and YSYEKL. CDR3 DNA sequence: TGCGCCAGCAGCCGAAATACCCAGGGAAATGAGCAGTTCTTC. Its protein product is CASSRNTQGNEQFF.

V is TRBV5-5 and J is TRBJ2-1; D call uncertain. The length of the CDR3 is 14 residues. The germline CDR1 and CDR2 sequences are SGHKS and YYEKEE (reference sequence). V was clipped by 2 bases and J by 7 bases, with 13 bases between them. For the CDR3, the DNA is TGTGCCAGCAGCTTAACTGGAGTGAGGAATGAGCAGTTCTTC. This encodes CASSLTGVRNEQFF.

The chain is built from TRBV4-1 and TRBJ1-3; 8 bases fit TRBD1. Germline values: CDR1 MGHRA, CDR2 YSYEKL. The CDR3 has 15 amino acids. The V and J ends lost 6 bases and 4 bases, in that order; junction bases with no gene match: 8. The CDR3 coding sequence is TGCGCCAGCAGGTCGACAGGGGCCTCCGGAAACACCATATATTTT. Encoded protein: CASRSTGASGNTIYF.

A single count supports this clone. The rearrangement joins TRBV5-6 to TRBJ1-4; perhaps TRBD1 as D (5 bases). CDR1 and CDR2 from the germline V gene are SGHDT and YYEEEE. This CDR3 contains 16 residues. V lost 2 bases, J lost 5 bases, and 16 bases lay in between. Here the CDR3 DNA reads TGTGCCAGCAGCTTAGGCTCCAGGGCCGTGAATGAAAAACTGTTTTTT. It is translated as CASSLGSRAVNEKLFF.

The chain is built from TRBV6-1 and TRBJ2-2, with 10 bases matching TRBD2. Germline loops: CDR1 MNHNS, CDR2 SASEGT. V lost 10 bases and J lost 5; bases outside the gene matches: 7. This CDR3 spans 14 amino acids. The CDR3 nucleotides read TGTGCCATTGAAACTAGCGGGGAAACCGGGGAGCTGTTTTTT. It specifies CAIETSGETGELFF.

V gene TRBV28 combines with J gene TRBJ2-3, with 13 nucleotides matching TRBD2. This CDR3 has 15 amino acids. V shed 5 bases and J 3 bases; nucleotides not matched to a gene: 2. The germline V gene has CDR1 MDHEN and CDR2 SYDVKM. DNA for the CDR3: TGTGCCAGCAGTCCACTAGCGGGGGGGACAGATACGCAGTATTTT. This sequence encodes CASSPLAGGTDTQYF.